This T cell receptor beta chain was found in a study of blood T cell repertoires in COVID-19. Study-wide background: Samples representing acute and convalescent COVID-19 were sourced from the United States, Italy and Spain. PBMCs, B-cell-depleted T cells, or T cells provided the cDNA or gDNA that made up the material.

The length of the CDR3 is 14 residues. CDR1 is MGHRA and CDR2 is YSYEKL in the germline V gene. V lost 4 bases and J 5 bases, leaving 14 bases between the germline ends. Per the original methods: Reference gene primer amplification in the assay estimated nucleated cell counts. TCRdb keeps only in-frame clones here, not all; method: immunoSEQ multiplex PCR. D and trimming come from the DNA, and the V and J calls and clone size come from that table. The data show about 120,000 clones, less than 80% seen once. The TCR sequence derives from a man aged 50 to 60 with acute or convalescent COVID-19. The sequenced sample consisted of peripheral blood. The rearrangement links TRBV4-1 to TRBJ1-2; D gene unclear. The CDR3 reads CASSPLEREYGYTF. The CDR3 nucleotides read TGCGCCAGCAGCCCCCTGGAAAGGGAGTATGGCTACACCTTC.